A selection of T cell receptor beta chains follows, all from one sample in a study of control samples from healthy donors and cancer patients. The protocol was immunoSEQ multiplex PCR, while the TCRdb copy is restricted to in-frame clones and leaves out a portion. The repertoire includes approximately 49,000 clones, about 86% of them detected once, and 2.8% sits in the top ten. The sequencing sample was made of PBMCs. The source is a woman in her forties or fifties with lung cancer. CDR3s include the opening cysteine and the closing phenylalanine or tryptophan. The D gene is left open where the match is weak. Clone sizes are given selectively: once, few, many, or a class where the clone is expanded.

clone_size	d_call	j_call	v_call	cdr3_length	cdr3_aa	cdr3_nt
.	.	TRBJ1-5	TRBV18	13	CASSPSGDQPQHF	TGTGCCAGCTCACCGTCGGGAGACCAGCCCCAGCATTTT
.	TRBD1	TRBJ2-7	TRBV6-5	14	CASSWTGIYDEQYF	TGTGCCAGCAGTTGGACAGGAATCTACGATGAGCAGTACTTC
.	.	TRBJ2-5	TRBV6-5	12	CARPWGKETQYF	TGTGCCAGACCCTGGGGGAAAGAGACCCAGTACTTC
.	.	TRBJ2-6	TRBV2	13	CASSDSGANVLTF	TGTGCCAGCAGTGATTCTGGGGCCAACGTCCTGACTTTC
.	.	TRBJ1-1	TRBV9	14	CASSTPGDNTEAFF	TGTGCCAGCAGCACCCCCGGGGACAACACTGAAGCTTTCTTT
.	TRBD2	TRBJ2-5	TRBV13	16	CASSRKALAGGETQYF	TGTGCCAGCAGCCGAAAGGCCCTAGCGGGGGGAGAGACCCAGTACTTC
few	TRBD1	TRBJ1-4	TRBV28	14	CASSPRDRPEKLFF	TGTGCCAGCAGTCCCCGGGACAGGCCCGAAAAACTGTTTTTT
.	TRBD1	TRBJ1-5	TRBV27	15	CASSSKDRGGQPQHF	TGTGCCAGCAGTTCTAAGGACAGGGGAGGGCAGCCCCAGCATTTT
.	.	TRBJ1-5	TRBV4-3	14	CASSQDARAEPQHF	TGCGCCAGCAGCCAAGATGCCAGGGCCGAGCCCCAGCATTTT
.	.	TRBJ1-1	TRBV27	13	CASSSLQGTEAFF	TGTGCCAGCAGTTCGTTACAGGGCACTGAAGCTTTCTTT
.	.	TRBJ2-3	TRBV6-5	14	CATLEAGRADTQYF	TGTGCCACCCTTGAGGCAGGGAGAGCAGATACGCAGTATTTT
.	.	TRBJ1-6	TRBV27	16	CASSLIGGLNNSPLHF	TGTGCCAGCAGTTTAATAGGGGGACTGAATAATTCACCCCTCCACTTT
.	.	TRBJ2-3	TRBV7-2	14	CASSERASTDTQYF	TGTGCCAGCAGCGAGAGGGCTAGCACAGATACGCAGTATTTT
.	.	TRBJ1-1	TRBV28	13	CASSLNLGTEAFF	TGTGCCAGCAGTTTGAATTTGGGCACTGAAGCTTTCTTT
.	.	TRBJ2-7	TRBV6-2/TRBV6-3	11	CASSRGREQYF	TGTGCCAGCAGTCGCGGCCGGGAGCAGTACTTC
.	TRBD2	TRBJ2-7	TRBV4-3	16	CASSQDLRGGNYEQYF	TGCGCCAGCAGCCAAGATTTACGCGGGGGAAACTACGAGCAGTACTTC
.	.	TRBJ1-1	TRBV7-8	15	CASSLGDLKYTEAFF	TGTGCCAGCAGCTTAGGGGACCTAAAATACACTGAAGCTTTCTTT
.	TRBD1	TRBJ2-5	TRBV18	15	CASSPNRGQGETQYF	TGTGCCAGCTCACCTAACAGGGGGCAAGGGGAGACCCAGTACTTC
.	.	TRBJ1-6	TRBV7-2	14	CASSLGGIDSPLHF	TGTGCCAGCAGCTTAGGGGGGATAGATTCACCCCTCCACTTT
few	TRBD2	TRBJ2-2	TRBV7-9	17	CASSLDLSGGYTGELFF	TGTGCCAGCAGCTTAGACCTGAGCGGGGGCTACACCGGGGAGCTGTTTTTT
.	TRBD1	TRBJ1-6	TRBV28	15	CASESGTVYNSPLHF	TGTGCCAGCGAATCCGGGACAGTCTATAATTCACCCCTCCACTTT
.	.	TRBJ2-7	TRBV13	14	CASSFGQSMNEQYF	TGTGCCAGCAGCTTTGGACAGAGTATGAACGAGCAGTACTTC
.	.	TRBJ2-1	TRBV5-6	13	CASSPDRDNEQFF	TGTGCCAGCAGCCCGGACAGAGACAATGAGCAGTTCTTC
.	.	TRBJ2-4	TRBV18	17	CASSPPSGNSAKNIQYF	TGTGCCAGCTCACCACCTTCTGGAAACTCAGCCAAAAACATTCAGTACTTC
.	.	TRBJ1-2	TRBV7-2	13	CASSFRAGDGYTF	TGTGCCAGCAGCTTTCGGGCAGGCGATGGCTACACCTTC
.	.	TRBJ1-1	TRBV5-1	14	CASSRTTGNTEAFF	TGCGCCAGCAGTCGAACGACAGGAAACACTGAAGCTTTCTTT
.	TRBD2	TRBJ2-1	TRBV7-6	16	CASSFSAGGPRDEQFF	TGTGCCAGCAGCTTCTCGGCGGGGGGGCCGAGGGATGAGCAGTTCTTC
.	.	TRBJ1-5	TRBV27	14	CASSPGRGNQPQHF	TGTGCCAGCAGTCCCGGCAGGGGTAATCAGCCCCAGCATTTT
.	TRBD1	TRBJ1-5	TRBV9	16	CASSSGQGAPNQPQHF	TGTGCCAGCAGCTCTGGACAGGGGGCTCCTAATCAGCCCCAGCATTTT
.	.	TRBJ1-1	TRBV7-3	14	CASSVGQPGTEAFF	TGTGCCAGCAGCGTTGGACAGCCAGGGACTGAAGCTTTCTTT
.	.	TRBJ1-1	TRBV6-5	13	CASSRDLSTEAFF	TGTGCCAGCAGCCGGGACTTGAGCACTGAAGCTTTCTTT
.	.	TRBJ2-7	TRBV14	12	CASSRGGGEQYF	TGTGCCAGCAGCCGGGGTGGGGGCGAGCAGTACTTC
.	TRBD1	TRBJ1-5	TRBV7-6	15	CASSKGQGDGQPQHF	TGTGCCAGCAGCAAGGGACAGGGGGACGGCCAGCCCCAGCATTTT
.	.	TRBJ2-5	TRBV5-1	14	CASSLIGLQETQYF	TGCGCCAGCAGCTTGATTGGTCTGCAAGAGACCCAGTACTTC
.	TRBD2	TRBJ2-7	TRBV6-6	12	CASSFGEGKQYF	TGTGCCAGCAGTTTCGGGGAGGGGAAGCAGTACTTC
.	.	TRBJ1-6	TRBV6-5	15	CASSYSQGPNSPLHF	TGTGCCAGCAGTTACAGCCAGGGGCCTAATTCACCCCTCCACTTT
.	.	TRBJ2-7	TRBV5-4	13	CASSLRQTFEQYF	TGTGCCAGCAGCTTGCGTCAGACCTTCGAGCAGTACTTC
.	.	TRBJ2-2	TRBV27	14	CASSLGALGGELFF	TGTGCCAGCAGTTTGGGCGCATTAGGCGGGGAGCTGTTTTTT
.	.	TRBJ1-2	TRBV6-2/TRBV6-3	14	CASSYRVSGYGYTF	TGTGCCAGCAGTTATCGGGTATCGGGCTATGGCTACACCTTC
.	TRBD1	TRBJ1-4	TRBV5-4	15	CASSLSGTGLEKLFF	TGTGCCAGCAGCTTATCCGGGACAGGGCTTGAAAAACTGTTTTTT
few	.	TRBJ1-6	TRBV11-3	16	CASSLGFRDGNSPLHF	TGTGCCAGCAGCTTAGGATTCCGGGACGGAAATTCACCCCTCCACTTT
.	.	TRBJ2-3	TRBV29-1	13	CSVAAGFGDTQYF	TGCAGCGTTGCGGCAGGGTTCGGAGATACGCAGTATTTT
.	.	TRBJ2-5	TRBV5-5	13	CASSLQGRETQYF	TGTGCCAGCAGCTTACAGGGTAGGGAGACCCAGTACTTC
.	.	TRBJ2-6	TRBV29-1	13	CSVAGYGANVLTF	TGCAGCGTGGCAGGGTACGGGGCCAACGTCCTGACTTTC
.	.	TRBJ1-1	TRBV18	17	CASSPTLRGTSNTEAFF	TGTGCCAGCTCACCTACACTTAGGGGCACCTCGAACACTGAAGCTTTCTTT
.	TRBD1	TRBJ1-1	TRBV2	13	CASSKTGRNEAFF	TGTGCCAGCAGTAAGACAGGGAGGAATGAAGCTTTCTTT
.	.	TRBJ2-5	TRBV14	19	CASSPQGRPTVGTQETQYF	TGTGCCAGCAGCCCTCAAGGGCGCCCGACAGTGGGGACACAAGAGACCCAGTACTTC
few	TRBD1	TRBJ2-7	TRBV29-1	15	CSVVGGGQLTYEQYF	TGCAGCGTTGTGGGTGGGGGACAGCTCACTTACGAGCAGTACTTC
once	.	TRBJ1-3	TRBV3-1/TRBV3-2	13	CASSGHTGNTIYF	TGTGCCAGCAGCGGACATACTGGAAACACCATATATTTT
.	TRBD1	TRBJ2-3	TRBV28	15	CASSLRTGGKDTQYF	TGTGCCAGCAGTTTGAGGACAGGGGGCAAAGATACGCAGTATTTT
few	.	TRBJ2-2	TRBV24-1	13	CATSDFRAGKLFF	TGTGCCACCAGTGATTTTAGGGCGGGGAAGCTGTTTTTT
once	TRBD1	TRBJ2-3	TRBV18	16	CASSLLGTASTDTQYF	TGTGCCAGCTCACTACTAGGGACAGCTAGCACAGATACGCAGTATTTT
.	.	TRBJ1-4	TRBV3-1/TRBV3-2	15	CASSQAGIFGEKLFF	TGTGCCAGCAGCCAAGCCGGCATCTTTGGAGAAAAACTGTTTTTT
.	TRBD1	TRBJ1-2	TRBV6-5	13	CASSSDRGNGYTF	TGTGCCAGCAGTTCGGACAGGGGCAACGGCTACACCTTC